These T cell receptor beta chains were read from a single sample in a study of blood T cell repertoires in COVID-19. Clones were sequenced by immunoSEQ multiplex PCR, and TCRdb holds only the in-frame ones, with some missing. The sample shows some 400,000 clones, 90% to 95% of them seen only once. The sample comprised PBMCs or T cells enriched from blood (not recorded which). All receptors come from a woman between 40 and 55 years old who had been exposed to COVID-19. Both conserved end residues are trimmed from each CDR3. Each record gives: CDR3 protein, V gene, J gene.

CDR3: ASSQIRLTPSVVSTDTQY
V: TRBV3-1/TRBV3-2
J: TRBJ2-3

CDR3: ATSDSGVNQDNEQF
V: TRBV24-1
J: TRBJ2-1

CDR3: ASRETGEEKLF
V: TRBV6-5
J: TRBJ1-4

CDR3: AISALAANEQF
V: TRBV10-3
J: TRBJ2-1

CDR3: ASSSGLLGRGGINYGYT
V: TRBV7-9
J: TRBJ1-2

CDR3: ASSLDQVRDTEAF
V: TRBV11-3
J: TRBJ1-1

CDR3: ASSAGTGGFEAF
V: TRBV5-1
J: TRBJ1-1

CDR3: ASSLEYSSADTQY
V: TRBV5-6
J: TRBJ2-3

CDR3: SAAYRTEAF
V: TRBV29-1
J: TRBJ1-1

CDR3: ASSQATGAGEQY
V: TRBV3-1/TRBV3-2
J: TRBJ2-7

CDR3: ASTRGQVATNEKLF
V: TRBV19
J: TRBJ1-4

CDR3: ASSPRILLTTQY
V: TRBV5-6
J: TRBJ2-3

CDR3: ASSGGGSQETQY
V: TRBV2
J: TRBJ2-5

CDR3: ASRREPGDTGELF
V: TRBV5-1
J: TRBJ2-2

CDR3: ASSLVTHRGTQY
V: TRBV7-2
J: TRBJ2-5

CDR3: ASYQGRVGTEAF
V: TRBV6-5
J: TRBJ1-1

CDR3: ASSEAAGGFGYT
V: TRBV6-1
J: TRBJ1-2

CDR3: ASSLEGVSGETQY
V: TRBV7-9
J: TRBJ2-5

CDR3: ASSYSPSGGRNEQF
V: TRBV6-5
J: TRBJ2-1

CDR3: ASSLAVGEGETQY
V: TRBV5-1
J: TRBJ2-5

CDR3: ASSLFVRNEQF
V: TRBV12-3/TRBV12-4
J: TRBJ2-1

CDR3: ASSIGGLAATYEQY
V: TRBV19
J: TRBJ2-7

CDR3: ASSYSSVNYGYT
V: TRBV6-5
J: TRBJ1-2

CDR3: ATLAGTYEQY
V: TRBV10-3
J: TRBJ2-7

CDR3: VSAPEVGNTIY
V: TRBV19
J: TRBJ1-3

CDR3: AWSVSGSSNEQF
V: TRBV30
J: TRBJ2-1

CDR3: ASSLGTGDGYT
V: TRBV7-9
J: TRBJ1-2

CDR3: ASSLELADTQY
V: TRBV5-1
J: TRBJ2-3

CDR3: ASSLDGTGSAEAF
V: TRBV7-9
J: TRBJ1-1

CDR3: ASSLGHSSYEQY
V: TRBV7-2
J: TRBJ2-7

CDR3: ASSTTSGSMRERNEQF
V: TRBV19
J: TRBJ2-1

CDR3: ASSESLGQPNSPLH
V: TRBV6-1
J: TRBJ1-6

CDR3: ASSKGLINTGELF
V: TRBV6-5
J: TRBJ2-2

CDR3: ASSEGWLAGYNEQF
V: TRBV2
J: TRBJ2-1

CDR3: ASSQEVSTYYEQY
V: TRBV4-3
J: TRBJ2-7

CDR3: ASTSFGANVLT
V: TRBV6-5
J: TRBJ2-6

CDR3: ASSPRGRLYTEAF
V: TRBV7-2
J: TRBJ1-1

CDR3: AWDRGNTEAF
V: TRBV30
J: TRBJ1-1

CDR3: AWSVSRTSGGVHEQY
V: TRBV30
J: TRBJ2-7

CDR3: ASSQDPRVEAF
V: TRBV4-3
J: TRBJ1-1

CDR3: ASSMVQNYGYT
V: TRBV19
J: TRBJ1-2

CDR3: ASSDSRGNEQY
V: TRBV2
J: TRBJ2-7

CDR3: ASRWVRDNEQF
V: TRBV7-9
J: TRBJ2-1

CDR3: ASRAGTGGYNEQF
V: TRBV5-1
J: TRBJ2-1

CDR3: ASSLAPGVTEAF
V: TRBV7-2
J: TRBJ1-1